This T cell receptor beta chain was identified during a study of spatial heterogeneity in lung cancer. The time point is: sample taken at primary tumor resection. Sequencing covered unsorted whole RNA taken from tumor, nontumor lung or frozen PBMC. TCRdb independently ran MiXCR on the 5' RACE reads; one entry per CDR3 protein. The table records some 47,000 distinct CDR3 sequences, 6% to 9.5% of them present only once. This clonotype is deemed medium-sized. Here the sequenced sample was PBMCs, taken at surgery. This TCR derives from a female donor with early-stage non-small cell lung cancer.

Here the CDR3 reads CASSLSAFAGGAIGYTF. The CDR3 DNA reads as TGTGCCAGCAGTTTATCGGCATTCGCAGGGGGCGCGATTGGCTACACCTTC. V and J are TRBV28 and TRBJ1-2, with TRBD1 matching 8 bases. The J segment lost 7 bases and the V segment lost 1 base, leaving 14 bases of the junction unmatched. This CDR3 contains 17 residues. Germline V CDR1 and CDR2: MDHEN, SYDVKM.